Following are 31 T cell receptor beta chains from one sample sequenced in a study of CXCR3-negative and CXCR3-positive naive CD8 T cells (dated by TCRdb to between 2018 and 2020). The sequencer was a NextSeq 550. The Human TCR Profiling Kit (MiLaboratory) was used to make UMI-labeled 5' RACE TRB cDNA libraries. The reads underwent TCRdb reprocessing, giving one record for each CDR3 protein sequence and no DNA. The record for this sample contains over 40,000 distinct CDR3 sequences. Around 1.9% of the sample belongs to the ten largest clones. The sequencing sample was made of naive CXCR3- CD8+ T cells from blood. The cell subset or site label, as the study defines it: CD45RO-CCR7+CD27+CD95- naive CD8+ T cells lacking CXCR3 (TNR3-). The receptors here all came from a human donor in good health. Some clones in this sample may be carry-over from other donors' samples.

The CDR3: CASSPRTSGGADTQYF. The chain links TRBV6-4 to TRBJ2-3; absent DNA, TCRdb's TRBD2 call cannot be checked. Germline CDR1 and CDR2: MRHNA and SNTAGT. The CDR3 length is 16 residues.

The rearrangement uses TRBV5-1 and TRBJ2-6; TCRdb indicates TRBD2, and absent DNA this call remains unverified. From germline, CDR1 is SGHRS and CDR2 YFSETQ. The CDR3 runs to 14 residues. CDR3 in amino acids: CASSGPSGANVLTF.

The CDR3: CASAPGANVLTF. This chain connects TRBV25-1 to TRBJ2-6. This CDR3 comprises 12 residues. Germline V CDR1 and CDR2: MGHDK, SYGVNS.

The chain links TRBV28 to TRBJ2-2; TCRdb names TRBD2, which stays unverified in the absence of DNA. Germline values: CDR1 MDHEN, CDR2 SYDVKM. The CDR3 runs to 16 residues. The CDR3 loop is CASSLQGPENTGELFF.

The CDR3 here is CASSEALRGDKNIQYF. The gene calls are TRBV2 and TRBJ2-4; TCRdb's assignment of TRBD1 cannot be checked, as there is no DNA. Germline V gene lookup returns CDR1 SNHLY and CDR2 FYNNEI. This CDR3 has 16 residues.

The V call is TRBV6-5, the J call TRBJ2-7; lacking DNA, the TRBD1 call made by TCRdb goes unchecked. This CDR3 is built from 14 residues. Germline V gene sequence: CDR1 MNHEY, CDR2 SVGAGI. CDR3 protein: CASSVLAGGYEQYF.

The chain couples TRBV7-3 to TRBJ1-5. CDR3 length: 12 amino acids. Germline V gene data show CDR1 as SGHTA and CDR2 as FQGTGA. Here the CDR3 reads CATRGLNQPQHF.

The rearrangement joins TRBV15 to TRBJ2-7; TCRdb proposes TRBD2, but this gene call is untestable without DNA. The CDR3 has 15 residues. Per germline, CDR1 LNHNV and CDR2 YYDKDF (reference sequence). CDR3 loop: CATSSQTAGSYEQYF.

V and J are TRBV12-3 or TRBV12-4 and TRBJ1-2. This CDR3 has 13 amino acids. CDR3 amino acids: CASSLQVFYGYTF.

This clonotype ranks as large in terms of frequency. The J gene is TRBJ2-1, the V gene TRBV14; TCRdb returns TRBD1, unconfirmable since there is no DNA. The CDR3 has 15 amino acids. The germline V gene encodes CDR1 SGHDN and CDR2 FVKESK. CDR3 protein: CASSQGAGSYNEQFF.

The genes are TRBV6-2 or TRBV6-3 and TRBJ1-5. CDR3 size: 14 residues. The germline gives CDR1 MNHEY, CDR2 SVGEGT. The CDR3 sequence: CASRRPYSNQPQHF.

The chain uses TRBV27 and TRBJ1-2. The CDR3 covers 13 residues. Germline CDR1 reads MNHEY; CDR2 reads SMNVEV (reference sequence). CDR3 sequence reads: CASSLSGDYGYTF.

This sequence joins TRBV29-1 and TRBJ2-7. Looked up from germline, CDR1 is SQVTM and CDR2 is ANQGSEA. The CDR3 loop spans 13 amino acids. CDR3 region: CSVELAGSYEQYF.

This chain connects TRBV28 to TRBJ2-7; TCRdb's D gene call, TRBD2, goes unchecked for lack of DNA. The germline gives CDR1 MDHEN, CDR2 SYDVKM. The CDR3 extends over 16 amino acids. The CDR3: CASSLMRLAGGLEQYF.

This chain uses TRBV21-1 with TRBJ2-5. TRBV21-1 is noted as a pseudogene. This CDR3 has 11 amino acids. CDR3: CASSKGETQYF.

The V call is TRBV6-5, the J call TRBJ2-1; the D gene TCRdb calls, TRBD2, cannot be checked with no DNA. CDR1 is MNHEY and CDR2 is SVGAGI in the germline V gene. The CDR3 loop spans 15 amino acids. The CDR3 protein is CASRIAGRGYNEQFF.

The chain combines TRBV5-6 with TRBJ2-1; TCRdb indicates TRBD1, and absent DNA this call remains unverified. Germline CDR1 and CDR2: SGHDT and YYEEEE. There are 16 residues in the CDR3. CDR3 region: CASSTGQDIAYNEQFF.

The rearrangement joins TRBV29-1 to TRBJ2-7. This CDR3 comprises 12 residues. From germline, CDR1 is SQVTM and CDR2 ANQGSEA. This CDR3 is CSVASSSYEQYF.

The chain carries TRBV29-1 and TRBJ1-1; as DNA is missing, the TRBD1 call by TCRdb cannot be tested. Germline CDR1 and CDR2: SQVTM and ANQGSEA. CDR3 size: 13 residues. The chain's CDR3 is CSGRGVQGEGAFF.

The rearrangement joins TRBV28 to TRBJ2-7. CDR3 length equals 12 residues. Germline CDR1 is MDHEN and CDR2 is SYDVKM. CDR3 sequence: CASSPSYPENDF.

The CDR3 sequence: CASSDGRSNQPQHF. The V and J genes are TRBV25-1 and TRBJ1-5. This CDR3 is 14 amino acids long. The germline gives CDR1 MGHDK, CDR2 SYGVNS.

The chain couples TRBV29-1 to TRBJ2-2; with no DNA, the TCRdb D assignment of TRBD1 cannot be verified. The CDR3 is 17 residues long. Germline CDR1 reads SQVTM; CDR2 reads ANQGSEA. This CDR3 is CSVEDHGQGRGTGELFF.

The chain couples TRBV7-3 to TRBJ2-7. Germline V gives CDR1 SGHTA, CDR2 FQGTGA. This CDR3 comprises 15 residues. The CDR3 here is CASSLLDRTPYEQYF.

The chain's CDR3 is CSVVKREVNEQFF. The chain has TRBV29-1 and TRBJ2-1; TCRdb picks TRBD2, but there is no DNA to check that call. Germline V gene sequence: CDR1 SQVTM, CDR2 ANQGSEA. The CDR3 consists of 13 residues.

The chain combines TRBV7-9 with TRBJ2-1; absent DNA, TCRdb's TRBD1 call cannot be checked. This CDR3 contains 14 residues. Germline V gene lookup returns CDR1 SEHNR and CDR2 FQNEAQ (reference sequence). The CDR3 loop is CASSPTGTDNEQFF.

The chain is built from TRBV7-9 and TRBJ2-6; TCRdb's D call of TRBD1 is untestable without DNA. The CDR3 consists of 18 residues. In germline, CDR1 is SEHNR, CDR2 FQNEAQ (reference sequence). CDR3 in amino acids: CASSSTRPFSSGANVLTF.

This chain uses TRBV2 with TRBJ1-6. The CDR3 totals 14 residues. Looked up from germline, CDR1 is SNHLY and CDR2 is FYNNEI. The CDR3 here is CASSPAAGNSPLHF.

This sequence joins TRBV23-1 and TRBJ2-1. TRBV23-1 is an ORF; its function is uncertain. This CDR3 has 15 residues. The CDR3 region is CASSQPHGYYNEQFF.

The chain combines TRBV7-9 with TRBJ1-3; there is no DNA to check the TCRdb D call of TRBD1. The CDR3 covers 15 residues. The germline gives CDR1 SEHNR, CDR2 FQNEAQ (reference sequence). The CDR3 region is CASSFQGFGGNTIYF.

The chain uses TRBV5-4 and TRBJ2-1; TCRdb's D gene call, TRBD1, goes unchecked for lack of DNA. The CDR3 is made up of 16 amino acids. The V gene's germline CDR1 is SGHNT and CDR2 YYREEE (reference sequence). The CDR3 protein is CASSLYPGQVYNEQFF.

This chain joins TRBV20-1 and TRBJ2-7; TCRdb's D call, TRBD1, is unchecked because there is no DNA. In germline, CDR1 is DFQATT, CDR2 SNEGSKA (reference sequence). This CDR3 contains 15 residues. CDR3 amino acids: CSARNLGGVDYEQYF.